The entry that follows covers one T cell receptor (beta chain) sequence. As the template, RNA transcripts were used to amplify TCR beta CDR3 regions. Investigators did first-round RT-PCR with HTBI primers, then second-round multiplex PCR. In TCRdb, the multiplex PCR reads were re-called with MiXCR into one record per CDR3 protein. The repertoire holds about 210,000 distinct CDR3 sequences, with around 30% as singletons. The sample originates from a study of Graves' ophthalmopathy and Graves' hyperthyroidism. The source of this sequence is a man aged 50-60 years with Graves' ophthalmopathy. The source material was peripheral blood.

The CDR3 nucleotides are TGCAGTGCTAGGCACGGGGGACATCAGAACACTGAAGCTTTCTTT. Encoded protein: CSARHGGHQNTEAFF. The chain joins TRBV20-1 to TRBJ1-1; weak D call: TRBD1 (6 bases). The CDR3 totals 15 residues. With 3 bases removed from V and 1 base from J, the gap between germline ends came to 15 bases. Germline assignment: CDR1 DFQATT and CDR2 SNEGSKA (reference sequence).